These 10 T cell receptor beta chains came from one sample sequenced in a study of CD8 T cells in Susac syndrome. Reverse transcription of about 0.5 to 1 ug RNA used random hexamers. A single record per CDR3 protein comes from TCRdb applying MiXCR to the immunoSEQ multiplex PCR reads. The data show about 200,000 distinct CDR3 sequences, about 95% seen once. The sequenced sample consisted of CD4+ T cells from PBMCs. The source is a human donor with multiple sclerosis.

The chain carries TRBV28 and TRBJ2-5, with D hard to call. The CDR3 is 12 residues long. The germline V gene encodes CDR1 MDHEN and CDR2 SYDVKM. Trimming left V 5 bases short and J 3 bases short, with 7 bases between. CDR3 loop: CASSQREETQYF. As DNA, the CDR3 is TGTGCCAGCAGTCAGAGAGAAGAGACCCAGTACTTC. The complete variable domain, with remaining parts taken from reference TRBV28 and TRBJ2-5, reads DVKVTQSSRYLVKRTGEKVFLECVQDMDHENMFWYRQDPGLGLRLIYFSYDVKMKEKGDIPEGYSVSREKKERFSLILESASTNQTSMYLCASSQREETQYFGPGTRLLVL.

The chain employs TRBV27 and TRBJ2-7, with a tentative D call TRBD2 (6 bases). CDR3 length: 16 residues. V lost 1 base to trimming and J lost 0 bases, with 13 bases between them. The germline CDR1 and CDR2 sequences are MNHEY and SMNVEV (reference sequence). The CDR3: CASSLFGGTSSYEQYF. The CDR3 DNA follows: TGTGCCAGCAGTTTATTTGGAGGGACGTCCTCCTACGAGCAGTACTTC.

This chain links TRBV11-2 with TRBJ2-1; D unclear. Between the trimmed V and J ends, which lost 6 bases and 9 bases, there was a span of 12 bases. In germline, CDR1 is SGHAT, CDR2 FQNNGV. The CDR3 runs to 12 residues. The CDR3 is CASSYFLGEQFF. The CDR3 coding sequence is TGTGCCAGCAGTTACTTTTTAGGTGAGCAGTTCTTC.

The rearrangement uses TRBV29-1 and TRBJ1-1; D is ambiguous. V lost 2 bases, J lost 6 bases, and 10 bases lay in between. CDR1 is SQVTM and CDR2 is ANQGSEA in the germline V gene. The CDR3 has 12 amino acids. DNA for the CDR3: TGCAGCGTTGAACGATGGGGAGCTGAAGCTTTCTTT. It translates to CSVERWGAEAFF.

V and J are TRBV5-1 and TRBJ1-3, with D uncertain. Between the trimmed V and J ends, which lost 7 bases and 2 bases, there was a span of 7 bases. Germline V gene data show CDR1 as SGHRS and CDR2 as YFSETQ. The CDR3 has 12 residues. CDR3 residues: CASRSPGNTIYF. Here the CDR3 DNA reads TGCGCCAGCCGCTCTCCTGGAAACACCATATATTTT.

The rearrangement links TRBV29-1 to TRBJ1-2, with D perhaps matching TRBD1 (6 bases). V was shortened by 2 bases and J by 4 bases, with 11 bases between the two germline ends. Germline-derived CDR1 and CDR2 are SQVTM and ANQGSEA. The CDR3 spans 13 residues. The CDR3 coding sequence is TGCAGCGTTGAAATTGGGGGGCTCTATGGCTACACCTTC. Protein product: CSVEIGGLYGYTF.

This sequence joins TRBV9 and TRBJ2-5; D remains ambiguous. V lost 0 bases to trimming and J lost 5 bases, with 14 bases between them. CDR1 and CDR2 from the germline V gene are SGDLS and YYNGEE. CDR3 size: 15 residues. CDR3 in DNA: TGTGCCAGCAGCGTAGGCATTGCTAACACCGAGACCCAGTACTTC. Protein sequence: CASSVGIANTETQYF.

The J gene is TRBJ1-5, the V gene TRBV20-1, with no clear D. Germline CDR1 is DFQATT and CDR2 is SNEGSKA (reference sequence). The CDR3 is 14 amino acids. Trimming cost V 6 bases and J 3 bases, with 15 bases left between them. The CDR3 nucleotides are TGCAGTGCGGCCGGGTCTCAGTCCAATCAGCCCCAGCATTTT. It is translated as CSAAGSQSNQPQHF.

This chain links TRBV20-1 with TRBJ2-6; D is unclear. Per germline, CDR1 DFQATT and CDR2 SNEGSKA (reference sequence). The V end lost 6 bases, the J end lost 0 bases, and 12 bases lay between the germline ends. The CDR3 has 15 residues. Here the CDR3 reads CSAHVRRSGANVLTF. The CDR3 DNA reads as TGCAGTGCACACGTCCGCCGCTCTGGGGCCAACGTCCTGACTTTC.

The rearrangement uses TRBV29-1 and TRBJ2-7, with TRBD1 as a possible D gene (6 bases). From germline, CDR1 is SQVTM and CDR2 ANQGSEA. This CDR3 spans 14 amino acids. V was pared by 1 base and J by 9 bases, with 19 bases between. In DNA, the CDR3 is TGCAGCGTTGAAGCAGGCGGCGCAGGGGTAGTGCAGTACTTC. As protein: CSVEAGGAGVVQYF.